Presented here are 14 T cell receptor beta chains from one specimen sequenced in a study of blood T cells in healthy people across ages. Using a J-beta primer mix together with a sample-barcoded 5' primer, a second PCR was run for roughly 6 to 12 cycles. MiXCR, applied by TCRdb to the 5' RACE reads, yields one record per CDR3 protein. The data contain around 620,000 distinct CDR3 sequences, 25% to 30% of them singletons. Specimen: blood. The receptors originated from a woman in her 70s in good health.

This clonotype was observed a few times. Mismatch with germline at one junction end may stem from a read error. V usage is TRBV7-2 and J usage is TRBJ2-3; 10 bases line up with TRBD2. The CDR3 length is 18 residues. Per the germline V gene, CDR1 is SGHTA and CDR2 is FQGNSA. The CDR3 protein is CASSFTSGDGRVTDTQYF. The CDR3 DNA reads TGTGCCAGCAGCTTTACTAGCGGGGATGGTAGGGTCACAGATACGCAGTACTTT.

The rearrangement links TRBV20-1 to TRBJ1-1; 10 bases agree with TRBD1. Germline lookup yields CDR1 DFQATT and CDR2 SNEGSKA (reference sequence). This CDR3 is 15 amino acids long. V dropped 4 bases and J dropped 1; count of bases not matched to a gene: 6. The CDR3 spells CSATRQGAWNTEAFF. CDR3 DNA sequence: TGCAGTGCTACCCGACAGGGGGCTTGGAACACTGAAGCTTTCTTT.

V is TRBV6-2 or TRBV6-3 and J is TRBJ2-3, with D uncertain. Germline CDR1 is MNHEY and CDR2 is SVGEGT. V was trimmed by 2 bases and J by 4 bases, leaving 10 bases between them. This CDR3 is 14 amino acids long. The CDR3: CASSYGHSADTQYF. CDR3 sequence (DNA): TGTGCCAGCAGTTACGGTCATAGTGCAGATACGCAGTATTTT.

The chain employs TRBV6-5 and TRBJ2-5; 11 nucleotides agree with TRBD2. The V segment lost 11 bases and the J segment 1 base; nucleotides outside the gene matches: 6. Looked up from germline, CDR1 is MNHEY and CDR2 is SVGAGI. This CDR3 contains 14 residues. CDR3 sequence reads: CACCLAGGQETQYF. The CDR3 region has the DNA TGTGCCTGCTGTCTAGCGGGGGGCCAAGAGACCCAGTACTTC.

This clonotype was detected only a few times. The chain couples TRBV7-8 to TRBJ1-4, with D unresolved. CDR1 is SGHVS, CDR2 FQNEAQ, per germline. With 1 base removed from V and 8 bases from J, the gap between germline ends came to 14 bases. The CDR3 runs to 15 residues. In DNA form, the CDR3 reads TGTGCCAGCAGCTTAGTCGGGGTAATGGGGGAAAAACTGTTTTTT. Translating gives CASSLVGVMGEKLFF.

The CDR3 DNA reads as TGTGCCAGCAGCTTCCCCCCCAATCTTAATGAGCAGTTCTTC. Translation: CASSFPPNLNEQFF. The rearrangement joins TRBV7-2 to TRBJ2-1, with no clear D. Per the germline V gene, CDR1 is SGHTA and CDR2 is FQGNSA. V was pared by 3 bases and J by 7 bases, with 13 bases between. This CDR3 contains 14 residues. Based on the CDR3 plus reference TRBV7-2 and TRBJ2-1, the full variable domain is GAGVSQSPSNKVTEKGKDVELRCDPISGHTALYWYRQSLGQGLEFLIYFQGNSAPDKSGLPSDRFSAERTGGSVSTLTIQRTQQEDSAVYLCASSFPPNLNEQFFGPGTRLTVL.

This clonotype was seen a handful of times. The rearrangement links TRBV12-3 or TRBV12-4 to TRBJ2-1; 10 bases agree with TRBD1. V shed 8 bases and J 7 bases; nucleotides not matched to a gene: 5. CDR3 length equals 13 residues. The CDR3 sequence: CASAGQGRNEQFF. The CDR3 DNA is TGTGCCAGCGCGGGACAGGGGAGGAATGAGCAGTTCTTC.

V is TRBV6-5 and J is TRBJ1-1; 8 bases match TRBD1. The CDR3 has 14 residues. The V gene end was trimmed by 2 bases and the J gene end by 3 bases; junction bases not matched to a gene: 2. CDR1 is MNHEY and CDR2 is SVGAGI in the germline V gene. The CDR3 spells CASSYPTGDTEAFF. As DNA, the CDR3 is TGTGCCAGCAGTTACCCGACAGGGGACACTGAAGCTTTCTTT.

This clonotype showed up just a few times. The chain carries TRBV21-1 and TRBJ2-5; TRBD1 reflects the table's D call only, with no check against the DNA. The J call could be wrong; TRBJ2-7 is a better fit for the DNA end. TRBV21-1 is flagged as a pseudogene. There are 13 residues in the CDR3. CDR3: CARLDRGTYEQYF. The CDR3 bases are TGTGCCAGGCTCGACAGGGGGACCTACGAGCAGTACTTC.

This rearrangement joins TRBV4-1 to TRBJ2-5; D unclear. The DNA end is more similar to TRBJ2-1, so the J call may be wrong. Germline values: CDR1 MGHRA, CDR2 YSYEKL. The CDR3 totals 15 residues. DNA of the CDR3: TGCGCCAGCAGCCAAGAGCCCGGGTTCTCCAATGAGCAGTTCTTC. It translates to CASSQEPGFSNEQFF.

The table lists this clonotype with a few counts. The genes are TRBV2 and TRBJ1-5, with D possibly TRBD1 on 5 matching bases. There are 15 residues in the CDR3. Trimming shortened V by 7 bases and J by 1 base, and 14 bases separated the two germline ends. Per the germline V gene, CDR1 is SNHLY and CDR2 is FYNNEI. CDR3 protein: CASKAGDGSNQPQHF. CDR3 in DNA: TGTGCCAGCAAGGCGGGGGATGGAAGCAATCAGCCCCAGCATTTT.

This clonotype was counted a few times. This chain uses TRBV20-1 with TRBJ2-4, with a possible D match to TRBD1 (5 bases). The length of the CDR3 is 16 residues. Germline CDR1 is DFQATT and CDR2 is SNEGSKA (reference sequence). V was cut by 3 bases and J by 0 bases, with 15 bases left in between. The CDR3 reads CSASQGLLGAKNIQYF. DNA of the CDR3: TGCAGTGCTAGCCAGGGCCTTCTTGGAGCCAAAAACATTCAGTACTTC.

The CDR3 coding sequence is TGCAGTGCTGGAGGTGTATTCGGGGGGATACAGACCCAGTACTTC. It codes for CSAGGVFGGIQTQYF. J is TRBJ2-5 and V is TRBV20-1; 7 bases match TRBD2. CDR1 and CDR2 from the germline V gene are DFQATT and SNEGSKA (reference sequence). The CDR3 contains 15 residues. J was trimmed by 6 bases and V by 5 bases; bases with no gene match: 15.

The chain combines TRBV6-2 or TRBV6-3 with TRBJ2-2; no reliable D call. Trimming removed 2 bases from V and 3 bases from J, with 10 bases in between. Germline V gene sequence: CDR1 MNHEY, CDR2 SVGEGT. This CDR3 spans 15 amino acids. DNA for the CDR3: TGTGCCAGCAGTTACCAGCCAGGCTACACCGGGGAGCTGTTTTTT. It codes for CASSYQPGYTGELFF.